This TCR beta chain was recovered during a study of human thymus T cells. Germline CDR1 and CDR2: MGHRA and YSYEKL. With V trimmed by 1 base and J by 0 bases, 5 bases remained unmatched. This CDR3 is built from 16 residues. Repertoires were generated with immunoSEQ multiplex PCR, while TCRdb's copy carries only in-frame clones and drops some. This table holds roughly 60,000 clones, 85% to 95% found once. On this clone: Its specificity is not known.

The study, taken as a whole, reports: Gene usage (both V and J) appeared biased in thymic and blood repertoires.

Donors were healthy Finnish infants having corrective surgery for congenital heart defects. Half of the eight donors gave about 0.45-1 mL blood during surgery. Blood DNA came from all available leukocytes, not a fixed cell number. This receptor was obtained from a boy younger than two with a congenital heart defect but otherwise immunologically healthy. Sequencing used blood. The V call is TRBV4-1, the J call TRBJ2-7, with 8 bases identical to TRBD2. The DNA for the CDR3 is TGCGCCAGCAGCCAAGCAATAGCGGGGAGCTCCTACGAGCAGTACTTC. Translating gives CASSQAIAGSSYEQYF.